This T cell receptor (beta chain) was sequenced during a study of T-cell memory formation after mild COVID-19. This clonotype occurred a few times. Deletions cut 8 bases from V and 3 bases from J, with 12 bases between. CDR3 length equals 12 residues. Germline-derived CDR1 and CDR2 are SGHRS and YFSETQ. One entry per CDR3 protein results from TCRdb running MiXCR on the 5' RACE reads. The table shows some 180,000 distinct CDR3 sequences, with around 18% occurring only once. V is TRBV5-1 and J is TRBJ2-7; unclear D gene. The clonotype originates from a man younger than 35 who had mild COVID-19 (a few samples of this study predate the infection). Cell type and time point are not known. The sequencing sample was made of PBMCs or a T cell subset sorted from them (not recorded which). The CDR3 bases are TGCGCCAGTGGCGGCCCTGACTACGAGCAGTACTTC. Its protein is CASGGPDYEQYF.